This TCR beta chain originates from a study of blood T cell repertoires in COVID-19. Per the original methods: By means of reference gene primer amplification, nucleated cell counts were estimated. Sequencing used immunoSEQ multiplex PCR; TCRdb keeps in-frame clones, though not all of them. The DNA gave D and trimming, while V, J and clone size come from that table. Of about 170,000 clones listed, over 70% are singletons. From germline, CDR1 is SQVTM and CDR2 ANQGSEA. The CDR3 extends over 14 amino acids. V lost 3 bases and J lost 7; bases outside the gene matches: 6. This chain uses TRBV29-1 with TRBJ1-4; 9 nucleotides line up with TRBD1. The sequence came from a woman aged 70-85 years who had recovered from COVID-19. The material sequenced was peripheral blood. CDR3 amino acids: CSVDPGQGSEKLFF. CDR3 nucleotides: TGCAGCGTTGATCCGGGACAGGGCAGTGAAAAACTGTTTTTT.